The present TCR beta chain was sequenced within a study of blood T cell repertoires in COVID-19. The wider study: Samples of COVID-19 (acute and convalescent) were obtained from the United States, Italy and Spain. PBMCs, B-cell-depleted T cells, or T cells were the source of the cDNA or gDNA that made up the material.

The table lists this clone with a few counts. Profiled with immunoSEQ multiplex PCR; TCRdb holds only in-frame clones, not every one. The sample includes about 160,000 clones, around 82% of them seen just once. This clonotype was obtained from a man between 60 and 75 years old with active or convalescent COVID-19. Input material: peripheral blood.

CDR3 protein: CASSPTSGAQETQYF. The CDR3 DNA sequence: TGCGCCAGCAGCCCGACTAGCGGGGCCCAAGAGACCCAGTACTTC. This chain links TRBV5-1 with TRBJ2-5, with 11 bases fitting TRBD2. There are 15 residues in the CDR3. Germline V CDR1 and CDR2: SGHRS, YFSETQ. The junction had 3 bases not matched to a gene; V was cut back by 4 bases and J by 1 base.